This T cell receptor (beta chain) was captured in a study of TIL therapy for anti-PD-1-resistant metastatic lung cancer. Across the whole study: A few tumors were EGFR-mutant and two were ALK-rearranged. Study-level results: Many TIL product clones were absent from baseline tumor, suggesting clonal contraction. The cohort had more treatment-naive, never-smoker and oncogene-addicted patients than typical.

Time point given: pre-treatment sample, taken before nivolumab and TIL therapy. Most excised metastases sampled were pleural nodules or supraclavicular lymph nodes. The libraries were made with immunoSEQ v3. Each library reached roughly 1.9 million read pairs, or roughly 5-6 million at deep level. Here immunoSEQ multiplex PCR was the method, and the copy in TCRdb shows in-frame clones only, minus some. The sample has around 2,000 clones; around 78% are singletons. On this clone itself: The antigen is undetermined.

CDR1 and CDR2 from the germline V gene are LNHDA and SQIVND (reference sequence). J lost 2 bases, V lost 5 bases, and 10 bases had no gene match. This CDR3 contains 16 residues. This receptor was obtained from a person aged 25-85 years with non-small cell lung cancer. The specimen comprised tumor tissue, sampled at baseline. The chain recombines TRBV19 with TRBJ2-5; 8 positions agree with TRBD2. The CDR3 loop is CASSQGEASGQETQYF. The CDR3, as DNA: TGTGCCAGTAGTCAGGGTGAAGCTAGCGGGCAAGAGACCCAGTACTTC.